The sequence of this TCR beta chain was determined in a study of blood T cell repertoires in COVID-19. Across the study: Samples representing acute and convalescent COVID-19 were sourced from the United States, Italy and Spain. Sample material is recorded as cDNA or gDNA derived from T cells, B-cell-depleted T cells, or PBMCs.

Per the study methods: Estimated nucleated cell counts came from reference gene primer amplification. The protocol was immunoSEQ multiplex PCR, while the TCRdb copy is restricted to in-frame clones and leaves out a portion. The D gene and trimming were derived from the DNA, and the V and J assignments and clone size from that table. The sample has about 80,000 clones; 78% are singletons. CDR1 is MNHEY, CDR2 SVGEGT, per germline. V was pared by 2 bases and J by 0 bases, with 6 bases of the junction left unmatched. The CDR3 is 18 amino acids. The gene calls are TRBV6-2 or TRBV6-3 and TRBJ1-5, with 11 bases that match TRBD1. Material for sequencing was peripheral blood. This TCR derives from a human donor in a cohort sampled during active COVID-19. CDR3 sequence: CASSYGTGGGLSNQPQHF. CDR3 DNA: TGTGCCAGCAGTTACGGGACAGGGGGAGGCCTTAGCAATCAGCCCCAGCATTTT.